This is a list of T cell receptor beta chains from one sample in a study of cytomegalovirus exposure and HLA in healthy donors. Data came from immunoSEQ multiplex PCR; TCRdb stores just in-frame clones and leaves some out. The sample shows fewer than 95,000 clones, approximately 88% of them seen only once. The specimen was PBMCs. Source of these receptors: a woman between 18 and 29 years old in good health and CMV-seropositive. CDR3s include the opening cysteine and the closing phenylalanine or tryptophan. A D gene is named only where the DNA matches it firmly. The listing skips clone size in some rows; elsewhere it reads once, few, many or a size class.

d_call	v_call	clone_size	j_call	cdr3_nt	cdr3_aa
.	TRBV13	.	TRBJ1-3	TGTGCCAGCAGCCTCAGCGGGGGGTCTGGAAACACCATATATTTT	CASSLSGGSGNTIYF
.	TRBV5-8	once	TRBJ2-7	TGTGCCAGCAGCTTGTCGGTCGGAGTCTCTCGCGAGCAGTACTTC	CASSLSVGVSREQYF
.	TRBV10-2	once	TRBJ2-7	TGCGCCAGCAGTGAAGGGGGGACTACTAGCTACGAGCAGTACTTC	CASSEGGTTSYEQYF
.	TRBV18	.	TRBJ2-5	TGTGCCAGCTCACCACGAGCTCTCAGGCTGGCAGAGACCCAGTACTTC	CASSPRALRLAETQYF
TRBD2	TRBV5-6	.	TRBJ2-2	TGTGCCAGCATCTCGGGACTAGCTAACACCGGGGAGCTGTTTTTT	CASISGLANTGELFF
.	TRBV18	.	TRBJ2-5	TGTGCCAGCTCACCATCCGGGACACAAGAGACCCAGTACTTC	CASSPSGTQETQYF
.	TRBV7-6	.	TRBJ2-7	TGTGCCAGCAGCTTAGGCCCAGGAACCTCGGAAGAGCAGTACTTC	CASSLGPGTSEEQYF
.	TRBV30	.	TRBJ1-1	TGTGCCTGGAGTGGTAGCAGCTTGAACACTGAAGCTTTCTTT	CAWSGSSLNTEAFF
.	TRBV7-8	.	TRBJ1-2	TGTGCCAGCAGCTTAGCGCGCTCTTACTATGGCTACACCTTC	CASSLARSYYGYTF
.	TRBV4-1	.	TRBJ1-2	TGCGCCAGCAGCCACCCCCCTCGACAGAGCTATGGCTACACCTTC	CASSHPPRQSYGYTF
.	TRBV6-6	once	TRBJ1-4	TGTGCCAGCAGTTATTTGTTGACAGGAACTAATGAAAAACTGTTTTTT	CASSYLLTGTNEKLFF
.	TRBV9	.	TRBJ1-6	TGTGCCAGCAGCGTAGGACAGGTGACCACTTCACCCCTCCACTTT	CASSVGQVTTSPLHF
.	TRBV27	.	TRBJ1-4	TGTGCCAGCAGTTTGGGGGGGAGTGAAAAACTGTTTTTT	CASSLGGSEKLFF
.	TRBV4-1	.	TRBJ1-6	TGCGCCAGCAGCCAACAGACAGGAAATAATTCACCCCTCCACTTT	CASSQQTGNNSPLHF
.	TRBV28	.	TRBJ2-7	TGTGCCAGCAGTTTGCCTGCAGGTCCCTACGAGCAGTACTTC	CASSLPAGPYEQYF
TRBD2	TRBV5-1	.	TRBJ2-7	TGCGCCAGCAGCGGGGGACTAGCGGGGATCTCCTACGAGCAGTACTTC	CASSGGLAGISYEQYF
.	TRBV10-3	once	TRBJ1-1	TGTGCCATCAGTGATTCGGGGGAGAGAACTGAAGCTTTCTTT	CAISDSGERTEAFF
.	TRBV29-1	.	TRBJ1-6	TGCAGCGCCCGGGACAACAATTCACCCCTCCACTTT	CSARDNNSPLHF
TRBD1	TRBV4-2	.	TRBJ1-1	TGTGCCAGCAGCCTCCCGGGACAGGGGGTAGCTTTCTTT	CASSLPGQGVAFF
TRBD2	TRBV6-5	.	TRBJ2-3	TGTGCCAGCATGGGCGGCGGGGGGACAGATACGCAGTATTTT	CASMGGGGTDTQYF
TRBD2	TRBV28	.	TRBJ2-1	TGTGCCAGCAGTTTCCGCGGGGGGCTACTCGGTTTTCAGCAGTTCTTC	CASSFRGGLLGFQQFF
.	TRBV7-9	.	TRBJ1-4	TGTGCCAGCAGCTTAGTGGACAGTAATGAAAAACTGTTTTTT	CASSLVDSNEKLFF
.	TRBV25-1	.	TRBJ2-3	TGTGCCTCACGGTCGGCGGGGACCTTTGCAGATACGCAGTATTTT	CASRSAGTFADTQYF
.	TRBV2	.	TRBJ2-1	TGTGCCAGCAAACAGGGACCCTACAATGAGCAGTTCTTC	CASKQGPYNEQFF
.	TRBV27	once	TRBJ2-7	TGTGCCAGCAGACCGGGACACTCCTCCTACGAGCAGTACTTC	CASRPGHSSYEQYF
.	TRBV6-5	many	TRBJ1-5	TGTGCCAGAGGGGGGGTGTTCAATCAGCCCCAGCATTTT	CARGGVFNQPQHF
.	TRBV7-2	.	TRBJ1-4	TGTGCCAGCAGCCAGTCCGGGGGGGGCCAGGGGAAACTGTTTTTT	CASSQSGGGQGKLFF
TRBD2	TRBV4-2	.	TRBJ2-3	TGTGCCAGCAGCCAAGAGGCGGGGGGGGCCACAGATACGCAGTATTTT	CASSQEAGGATDTQYF
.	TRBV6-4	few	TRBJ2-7	TGTGCCAGCAGTGCACCAGGGTGCTTC	CASSAPGCF
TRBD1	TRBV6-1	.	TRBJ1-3	TGTGCCAGCACCCCGACAGGGACAGGAAACACCATATATTTT	CASTPTGTGNTIYF
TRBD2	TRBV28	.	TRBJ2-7	TGTGCCAGCAGTTTGTTTAGCGGGGGGGCCTACGAGCAGTACTTC	CASSLFSGGAYEQYF
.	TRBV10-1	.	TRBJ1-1	TGCGCCAGCAGTAAGGGGGAAGCGATGAACACTGAAGCTTTCTTT	CASSKGEAMNTEAFF
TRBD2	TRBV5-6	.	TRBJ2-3	TGTGCCAGCAGCTTCGCGGGGGGAGGAGATACGCAGTATTTT	CASSFAGGGDTQYF
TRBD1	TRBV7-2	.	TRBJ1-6	TGTGCCAGCACCCCCAGGGGACAGGGAAATTCACCCCTCCACTTT	CASTPRGQGNSPLHF
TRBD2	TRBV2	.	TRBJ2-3	TGTGCCAGCAGGATACTAGCGGGGGTGGAGGCAGATACGCAGTATTTT	CASRILAGVEADTQYF
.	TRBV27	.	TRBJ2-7	TGTGCCAGCAGTTTTGGAAGGGGGGAGCAGTACTTC	CASSFGRGEQYF
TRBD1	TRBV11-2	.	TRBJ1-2	TGTGCCAGCAGCGACGGACAGGGCCGGTATGGCTACACCTTC	CASSDGQGRYGYTF
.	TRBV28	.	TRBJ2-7	TGTGCCAGCAGCCTTGTCTCCAGGGGACCCCACGAGCAGTACTTC	CASSLVSRGPHEQYF
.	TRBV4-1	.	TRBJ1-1	TGCGCCAGCAGCCACCCCGGGGAGGGAACTGAAGCTTTCTTT	CASSHPGEGTEAFF
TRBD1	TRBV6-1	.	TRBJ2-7	TGTGCCAGCAGGAACAGGGGGGCCTACGAGCAGTACTTC	CASRNRGAYEQYF
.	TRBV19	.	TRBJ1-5	TGTGCCAGTAGTATTGCAGGGTCCAATCAGCCCCAGCATTTT	CASSIAGSNQPQHF
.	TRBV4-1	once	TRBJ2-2	TGCGCCAGCAGCCAAGAGGTGGGCTCCAACACCGGGGAGCTGTTTTTT	CASSQEVGSNTGELFF
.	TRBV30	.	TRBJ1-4	TGTGCCTGGAGTGACGTCCCTGACTGGGAAAAACTGTTTTTT	CAWSDVPDWEKLFF
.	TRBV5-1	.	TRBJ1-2	TGCGCCAGCAGCTTGGATCTACAGCTCCACTATGGCTACACCTTC	CASSLDLQLHYGYTF
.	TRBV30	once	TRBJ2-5	TGTGCCTGGAGTGCCGAGTTAGAGACCCAGTACTTC	CAWSAELETQYF
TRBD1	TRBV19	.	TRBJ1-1	TGTGCCAGTAGTATACGGCCAGGGGGGAACACTGAAGCTTTCTTT	CASSIRPGGNTEAFF
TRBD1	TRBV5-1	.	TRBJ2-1	TGCGCCAGCAGCGGGGGGGACAGGGAGGGCAATGAGCAGTTCTTC	CASSGGDREGNEQFF
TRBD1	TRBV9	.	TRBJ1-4	TGTGCCAGCAGCGTGCAGACAGGGAATAATGAAAAACTGTTTTTT	CASSVQTGNNEKLFF